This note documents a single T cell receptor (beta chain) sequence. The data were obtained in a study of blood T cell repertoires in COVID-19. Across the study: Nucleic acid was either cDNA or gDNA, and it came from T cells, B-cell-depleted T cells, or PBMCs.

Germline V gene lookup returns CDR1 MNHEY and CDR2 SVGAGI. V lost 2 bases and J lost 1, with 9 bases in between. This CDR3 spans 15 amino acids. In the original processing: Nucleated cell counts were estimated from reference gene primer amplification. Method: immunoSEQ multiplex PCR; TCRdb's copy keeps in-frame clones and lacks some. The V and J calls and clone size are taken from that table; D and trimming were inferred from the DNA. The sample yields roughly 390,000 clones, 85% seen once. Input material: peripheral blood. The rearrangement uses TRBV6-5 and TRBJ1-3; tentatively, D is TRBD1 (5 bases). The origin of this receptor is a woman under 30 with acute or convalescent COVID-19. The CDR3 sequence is CASSYDRGSGNTIYF. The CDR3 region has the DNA TGTGCCAGCAGTTACGATCGGGGGTCTGGAAACACCATATATTTT.